This section outlines one T cell receptor beta chain sequence together with its context. Its target is unknown. This CDR3 region has 13 residues. Germline CDR1 and CDR2: MNHEY and SVGEGT. J lost 2 bases, V lost 5 bases, and 3 bases had no gene match. This sample stems from a study of CD8 T cells in Susac syndrome. It was with random hexamers that 0.5 to 1 ug RNA was reverse transcribed. TCRdb independently ran MiXCR on the immunoSEQ multiplex PCR reads; one entry per CDR3 protein. This table holds fewer than 85,000 distinct CDR3 sequences, approximately 95% found once. Study-wide points: Clonal CD8+ expansion in Susac was highest in TEMRA cells and active patients. The authors acknowledged that the study's TCR sequencing and HLA analysis involved relatively few individuals.

High-throughput TCR beta sequencing covered peripheral CD8+ and CD4+ T cells. Sequencing was done on a sample of CD8+ T cells from PBMCs. This receptor was identified in a human donor with Susac syndrome. The rearrangement joins TRBV6-2 or TRBV6-3 to TRBJ2-7; 7 bases are shared with TRBD1. CDR3 in amino acids: CASSRDRTYEQYF. CDR3 DNA: TGTGCCAGCAGTCGGGACAGAACCTACGAGCAGTACTTC.